These T cell receptor beta chains were read from a single sample in a study of blood T cells in healthy people across ages. Each CDR3 protein is one row after TCRdb ran MiXCR on the 5' RACE reads. This table has 1,500,000 or so distinct CDR3 sequences, around 55% appearing once. The sample taken for sequencing was blood. These receptors all come from a man younger than 35 in good health. The CDR3 runs from the conserved cysteine through the conserved F or W. Fields, in order: CDR3 length, clone size, V gene, D gene, J gene, CDR3 DNA, CDR3 protein. A D gene is named only where the DNA matches it firmly. Some rows mark clone size as missing; the rest say once, few, many or name a class of expanded clone.

cdr3_length: 9
clone_size: -
v_call: TRBV6-5
d_call: -
j_call: TRBJ2-2
cdr3_nt: TGTGCCAGATCCGGGGAGCTGTTTTTT
cdr3_aa: CARSGELFF

cdr3_length: 16
clone_size: -
v_call: TRBV7-6
d_call: TRBD1
j_call: TRBJ2-2
cdr3_nt: TGTGCCAGCAGCTTAGGAGCAGGGGGAAACACCGGGGAGCTGTTTTTT
cdr3_aa: CASSLGAGGNTGELFF

cdr3_length: 14
clone_size: few
v_call: TRBV27
d_call: TRBD1
j_call: TRBJ1-2
cdr3_nt: TGTGCCAGCAGTCCCGACAGGGTCAGCTATGGCTACACCTTC
cdr3_aa: CASSPDRVSYGYTF

cdr3_length: 14
clone_size: -
v_call: TRBV6-1
d_call: -
j_call: TRBJ1-6
cdr3_nt: TGTGCCAGCAGTGTCGGTGGGGCCGATTCACCCCTCCACTTT
cdr3_aa: CASSVGGADSPLHF

cdr3_length: 11
clone_size: -
v_call: TRBV7-9
d_call: -
j_call: TRBJ1-2
cdr3_nt: TGTGCCAGCAGCTTAATGACTGGCTACACCTTC
cdr3_aa: CASSLMTGYTF

cdr3_length: 14
clone_size: -
v_call: TRBV7-2
d_call: -
j_call: TRBJ2-7
cdr3_nt: TGTGCCAGCAGCTATCGGGGGGCTGACTACGAGCAGTACTTC
cdr3_aa: CASSYRGADYEQYF

cdr3_length: 14
clone_size: -
v_call: TRBV5-4
d_call: -
j_call: TRBJ2-3
cdr3_nt: TGTGCCAGCAGCTTGGCCACCCGGGGAGATACGCAGTATTTT
cdr3_aa: CASSLATRGDTQYF

cdr3_length: 16
clone_size: once
v_call: TRBV7-9
d_call: -
j_call: TRBJ2-6
cdr3_nt: TGTGCCAGCTTGGGACTCATAAACTCTGGGGCCAACGTCCTGACTTTC
cdr3_aa: CASLGLINSGANVLTF

cdr3_length: 16
clone_size: -
v_call: TRBV20-1
d_call: TRBD2
j_call: TRBJ2-5
cdr3_nt: TGCAGTGCCGTCCCTAGCGGGGGGGCATGGCAAGAGACCCAGTACTTC
cdr3_aa: CSAVPSGGAWQETQYF

cdr3_length: 13
clone_size: -
v_call: TRBV19
d_call: -
j_call: TRBJ2-1
cdr3_nt: TGTGCCAGTAATCCGACGGATTACAATGAGCAGTTCTTC
cdr3_aa: CASNPTDYNEQFF

cdr3_length: 12
clone_size: -
v_call: TRBV5-1
d_call: -
j_call: TRBJ2-3
cdr3_nt: TGCGCCAGTAAGACAGGTTCAGATACGCAGTATTTT
cdr3_aa: CASKTGSDTQYF

cdr3_length: 13
clone_size: -
v_call: TRBV6-6
d_call: -
j_call: TRBJ2-2
cdr3_nt: TGTGCCAGCAGTCCTACCCTTATTGGGGAGCTGTTTTTT
cdr3_aa: CASSPTLIGELFF

cdr3_length: 15
clone_size: -
v_call: TRBV11-2
d_call: TRBD2
j_call: TRBJ2-3
cdr3_nt: TGTGCCAGCAGCTGGGGGACTAGCGGCACAGATACGCAGTATTTT
cdr3_aa: CASSWGTSGTDTQYF

cdr3_length: 17
clone_size: -
v_call: TRBV6-5
d_call: TRBD2
j_call: TRBJ2-7
cdr3_nt: TGTGCCAGCAGTCACACCGGGACTAGCGGGAGGATCTACGAGCAGTACTTC
cdr3_aa: CASSHTGTSGRIYEQYF

cdr3_length: 15
clone_size: -
v_call: TRBV5-1
d_call: TRBD1
j_call: TRBJ1-1
cdr3_nt: TGCGCCAGCAGCTACACGACAGGGGAGAGGACTGAAGCTTTCTTT
cdr3_aa: CASSYTTGERTEAFF

cdr3_length: 15
clone_size: few
v_call: TRBV27
d_call: -
j_call: TRBJ2-4
cdr3_nt: TGTGCCAGCAGTTTATTGGGGGCAGCCAAAAACATTCAGTACTTC
cdr3_aa: CASSLLGAAKNIQYF

cdr3_length: 14
clone_size: -
v_call: TRBV7-4
d_call: TRBD1
j_call: TRBJ1-4
cdr3_nt: TGTGCCAGCTCGAACAGGGGGATCGGTGAAAAACTGTTTTTT
cdr3_aa: CASSNRGIGEKLFF

cdr3_length: 17
clone_size: -
v_call: TRBV3-1
d_call: TRBD2
j_call: TRBJ2-3
cdr3_nt: TGTGCCAGCAGCACCGACCCCCGACTAGCGGGAGCAGATACGCAGTATTTT
cdr3_aa: CASSTDPRLAGADTQYF

cdr3_length: 14
clone_size: few
v_call: TRBV11-2
d_call: -
j_call: TRBJ2-7
cdr3_nt: TGTGCCAGCAGCTCTCCTGTGGGTTCCTACGAGCAGTACTTC
cdr3_aa: CASSSPVGSYEQYF

cdr3_length: 14
clone_size: few
v_call: TRBV15
d_call: -
j_call: TRBJ1-1
cdr3_nt: TGTGCCACCAGCCTAGATTCCGGGAACACTGAAGCTTTCTTT
cdr3_aa: CATSLDSGNTEAFF

cdr3_length: 18
clone_size: -
v_call: TRBV11-2
d_call: TRBD1
j_call: TRBJ1-5
cdr3_nt: TGTGCCAGCAGCCAAGGACAGGGTATGAGGGGGAGCAATCAGCCCCAGCATTTT
cdr3_aa: CASSQGQGMRGSNQPQHF

cdr3_length: 12
clone_size: few
v_call: TRBV27
d_call: TRBD1
j_call: TRBJ1-1
cdr3_nt: TGTGCCAGCAGGACAGGGATGACTGAAGCTTTCTTT
cdr3_aa: CASRTGMTEAFF

cdr3_length: 14
clone_size: -
v_call: TRBV24-1
d_call: -
j_call: TRBJ1-2
cdr3_nt: TGTGCCACCAGTGATCGCGACAGGAACTATGGCTACACCTTC
cdr3_aa: CATSDRDRNYGYTF

cdr3_length: 13
clone_size: -
v_call: TRBV6-5
d_call: -
j_call: TRBJ2-3
cdr3_nt: TGTGCCAGCAGTTTAGTAGCGAGAGATGCGCAGTATTTT
cdr3_aa: CASSLVARDAQYF

cdr3_length: 18
clone_size: -
v_call: TRBV24-1
d_call: TRBD1
j_call: TRBJ2-3
cdr3_nt: TGTGCCACCAGTGACCCAGATGGGACAGGGGGTTCAGCAGATACGCAGTATTTT
cdr3_aa: CATSDPDGTGGSADTQYF

cdr3_length: 15
clone_size: -
v_call: TRBV6-1
d_call: TRBD1
j_call: TRBJ1-2
cdr3_nt: TGTGCCAGCAGTTCCCGGGACAGGGTTCGGTATGGCTACACCTTC
cdr3_aa: CASSSRDRVRYGYTF

cdr3_length: 10
clone_size: -
v_call: TRBV20-1
d_call: -
j_call: TRBJ2-7
cdr3_nt: TGCAGTGCTAGTCCAGGAATAGCGTACTTC
cdr3_aa: CSASPGIAYF

cdr3_length: 13
clone_size: many
v_call: TRBV20-1
d_call: -
j_call: TRBJ1-4
cdr3_nt: TGCAGTGCTAGAGGGGGGACTAATGAAAAACTGTTTTTT
cdr3_aa: CSARGGTNEKLFF

cdr3_length: 16
clone_size: -
v_call: TRBV27
d_call: TRBD2
j_call: TRBJ2-5
cdr3_nt: TGTGCCAGCAGTTTTAGGCTAGCGGAACGACTTGGGACCCAGTACTTC
cdr3_aa: CASSFRLAERLGTQYF

cdr3_length: 16
clone_size: -
v_call: TRBV4-3
d_call: TRBD2
j_call: TRBJ2-3
cdr3_nt: TGCGCCAGCAGCCAAGATGCGCGGGGGAGCACAGATACGCAGTATTTT
cdr3_aa: CASSQDARGSTDTQYF

cdr3_length: 14
clone_size: few
v_call: TRBV29-1
d_call: TRBD1
j_call: TRBJ1-1
cdr3_nt: TGCAGCGTTGAGTGGACAGGGGTGAACACTGAAGCTTTCTTT
cdr3_aa: CSVEWTGVNTEAFF

cdr3_length: 14
clone_size: -
v_call: TRBV12-3/TRBV12-4
d_call: TRBD1
j_call: TRBJ1-5
cdr3_nt: TGTGCCAGCAGTTTTGGGACAGTCTATCAGCCCCAGCATTTT
cdr3_aa: CASSFGTVYQPQHF

cdr3_length: 13
clone_size: few
v_call: TRBV6-6
d_call: -
j_call: TRBJ2-1
cdr3_nt: TGTGCCAGCGCGGCCAGGGACTACAATGAGCAGTTCTTC
cdr3_aa: CASAARDYNEQFF

cdr3_length: 14
clone_size: -
v_call: TRBV10-1
d_call: -
j_call: TRBJ2-7
cdr3_nt: TGCGCCAGCGGTTGCAGGACGGTGAACTACGAGCAGTACTTC
cdr3_aa: CASGCRTVNYEQYF

cdr3_length: 15
clone_size: -
v_call: TRBV27
d_call: TRBD1
j_call: TRBJ2-3
cdr3_nt: TGTGCCAGCAGTTTGTCGGGACAGGTGACAGATACGCAGTATTTT
cdr3_aa: CASSLSGQVTDTQYF

cdr3_length: 15
clone_size: -
v_call: TRBV4-1
d_call: -
j_call: TRBJ2-7
cdr3_nt: TGCGCCAGCAGCCGGAATAGCGGAGATCCATACGAGCAGTACTTC
cdr3_aa: CASSRNSGDPYEQYF

cdr3_length: 18
clone_size: -
v_call: TRBV5-6
d_call: -
j_call: TRBJ2-2
cdr3_nt: TGTGCCAGCAGCTTGGTAGGGGCCAGAGCGACGAACACCGGGGAGCTGTTTTTT
cdr3_aa: CASSLVGARATNTGELFF

cdr3_length: 12
clone_size: -
v_call: TRBV18
d_call: TRBD1
j_call: TRBJ2-5
cdr3_nt: TGTGCCAGCTCGACAGGGGTCGTACCGGAGTACTTC
cdr3_aa: CASSTGVVPEYF

cdr3_length: 17
clone_size: few
v_call: TRBV6-2/TRBV6-3
d_call: -
j_call: TRBJ1-2
cdr3_nt: TGTGCCACCTTCAAGGCCCTGATAAGGGCGACTCACTATGGCTACACCTTC
cdr3_aa: CATFKALIRATHYGYTF